The sequence of this TCR beta chain was determined in a study of T cells in Graves' hyperthyroidism and ophthalmopathy. Study-level findings and limits: Ophthalmopathy, as predicted by the model, came a median 6.5 months after the prediction.

Lactation, pregnancy, other autoimmune disease or uncontrolled infection led to exclusion of patients. Orbital computed tomography and thyroid ultrasound, together with serum TRAb and thyroxine and clinical symptoms, were used for diagnoses. The source of the PBMCs was around 10 ml of fresh peripheral blood. This clonotype came up many times. The target antigen is unknown. Using RNA transcripts as the source, TCR beta CDR3 regions were amplified. HTBI primers were used for first-round RT-PCR of the TCR CDR3. TCRdb recomputed calls from the multiplex PCR reads with MiXCR, one row per CDR3 protein. The sample contains nearly 250,000 distinct CDR3 sequences, around 26% of which appear only once. The sample was blood. The source is a woman aged 40 to 50 with Graves' ophthalmopathy.

The CDR3 DNA sequence: TGTGCCAGCAGAAACCGACAGGGGTCCGAGCAGTACTTC. Translation gives CASRNRQGSEQYF. The chain has TRBV6-5 and TRBJ2-7; 8 bases align to TRBD1. CDR1 is MNHEY and CDR2 is SVGAGI in the germline V gene. The CDR3 runs 13 residues. V was clipped by 6 bases and J by 6 bases; unmatched bases: 7.